What follows are 8 T cell receptor beta chains derived from one specimen sequenced in a study of molecular identifiers for immune sequencing clone quantification. TCRdb re-analysed the PCR reads in MiXCR, keeping a single row per CDR3 protein. Of some 320,000 distinct CDR3 sequences listed, about 22% were seen once; the top ten hold 0.65% to 0.75%. Sequenced material: naive CD8+ T cells from blood, with Jurkat cell RNA spiked in. Subset described: FACS-sorted CD8+CD4-CCR7+CD45RA+ naive T cells. The receptors derive from a human donor in good health. Some libraries in this study had Jurkat cell RNA spiked in.

This clonotype was seen at least ten times. This chain links TRBV7-9 with TRBJ2-3; D is undetermined. Trimming removed 8 bases from V and 7 bases from J, with 10 bases in between. CDR1 and CDR2 from the germline V gene are SEHNR and FQNEAQ (reference sequence). This CDR3 comprises 11 residues. CDR3 nucleotides: TGTGCCAGCCTTATGTTATATACGCAGTATTTT. Translating gives CASLMLYTQYF.

This clonotype was picked up a small number of times. The gene calls are TRBV6-2 or TRBV6-3 and TRBJ1-1; tentative D call: TRBD1 (5 bases). V was trimmed by 2 bases and J by 5 bases, leaving 12 bases between them. This CDR3 has 14 amino acids. Germline values: CDR1 MNHEY, CDR2 SVGEGT. The DNA for the CDR3 is TGTGCCAGCAGTTACCACGGGGCTGGGACTGAAGCTTTCTTT. Its protein product is CASSYHGAGTEAFF.

This clonotype was seen at least ten times. CDR3 in amino acids: CASSLEAGTTYEQYF. The CDR3 DNA is TGTGCCAGCAGCTTAGAGGCAGGGACGACCTACGAGCAGTACTTC. The chain combines TRBV7-6 with TRBJ2-7, with D perhaps being TRBD1 or TRBD2 (5 bases each). This CDR3 is 15 amino acids long. The germline V and J ends were trimmed by 1 base and 2 bases, with 12 bases remaining between them. The germline V gene encodes CDR1 SGHVS and CDR2 FNYEAQ.

The table lists this clonotype with many counts. The chain uses TRBV7-9 and TRBJ2-7; D gene uncertain. The germline V gene has CDR1 SEHNR and CDR2 FQNEAQ (reference sequence). Trimming left V 3 bases short and J 2 bases short, with 8 bases between. The CDR3 consists of 13 residues. The CDR3 sequence: CASSLRSPYEQYF. The CDR3 coding sequence is TGTGCCAGCAGCTTGAGATCACCCTACGAGCAGTACTTC.

At least ten counts were recorded for this clonotype. This CDR3 reads CASSLALDSEQFF. The CDR3 DNA reads as TGTGCCAGCAGCTTGGCCTTGGACTCCGAGCAGTTCTTC. The V gene is TRBV5-8, the J gene TRBJ2-1; TRBD2 is a possible D gene (5 bases). Looked up from germline, CDR1 is SGHTS and CDR2 is YDEGEE. The length of the CDR3 is 13 residues. V dropped 0 bases and J dropped 10 bases, with 11 bases sitting between them.

Only a few counts were recorded for this clonotype. This chain joins TRBV19 and TRBJ1-4; no reliable D call. Per the germline V gene, CDR1 is LNHDA and CDR2 is SQIVND (reference sequence). Trimming stripped 8 bases from V and 0 bases from J, with 7 bases between. The CDR3 extends over 13 amino acids. CDR3 loop: CASGVATNEKLFF. CDR3 nucleotide sequence: TGTGCCAGTGGAGTTGCAACTAATGAAAAACTGTTTTTT.

This rearrangement joins TRBV9 to TRBJ1-6; D is unclear. CDR3 size: 16 residues. V lost 3 bases, J lost 7 bases, and 17 bases lay in between. CDR1 is SGDLS, CDR2 YYNGEE, per germline. The CDR3, as DNA: TGTGCCAGCAGCGGATCAAAGGACGGGCGGAATTCACCCCTCCACTTT. Translating gives CASSGSKDGRNSPLHF.

J is TRBJ1-2 and V is TRBV30, with 12 bases identical to TRBD1. J gave up 6 bases and V 2 bases, and 7 bases lay outside the gene matches. CDR3 size: 15 residues. The germline gives CDR1 GTSNPN, CDR2 SVGIG (reference sequence). The CDR3 DNA sequence: TGTGCCTGGAGTTTCGGGACAGGGGGCTGGGATGGCTACACCTTC. Its translation is CAWSFGTGGWDGYTF.